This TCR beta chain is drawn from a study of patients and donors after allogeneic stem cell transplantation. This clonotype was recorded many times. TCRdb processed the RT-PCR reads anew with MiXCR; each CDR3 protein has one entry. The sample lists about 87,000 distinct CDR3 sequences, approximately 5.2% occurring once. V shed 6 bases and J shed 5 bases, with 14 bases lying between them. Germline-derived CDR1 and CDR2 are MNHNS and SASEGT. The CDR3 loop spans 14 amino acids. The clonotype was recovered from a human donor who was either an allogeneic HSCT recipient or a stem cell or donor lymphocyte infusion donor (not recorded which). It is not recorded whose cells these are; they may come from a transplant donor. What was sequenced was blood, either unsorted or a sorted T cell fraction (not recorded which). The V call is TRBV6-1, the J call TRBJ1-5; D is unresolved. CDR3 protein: CASSPVSRDQPQHF. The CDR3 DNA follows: TGTGCCAGCAGCCCCGTTTCTAGGGATCAGCCCCAGCATTTT.